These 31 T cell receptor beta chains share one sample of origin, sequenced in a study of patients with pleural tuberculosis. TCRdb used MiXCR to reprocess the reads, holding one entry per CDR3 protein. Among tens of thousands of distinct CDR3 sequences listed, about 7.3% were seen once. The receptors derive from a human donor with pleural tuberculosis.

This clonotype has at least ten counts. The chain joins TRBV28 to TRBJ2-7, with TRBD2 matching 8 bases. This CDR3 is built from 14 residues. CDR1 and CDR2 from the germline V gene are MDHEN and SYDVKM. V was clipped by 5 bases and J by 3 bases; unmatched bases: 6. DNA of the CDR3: TGTGCCAGCAGTCCCCGGGGGGGCTTCTACGAGCAGTACTTC. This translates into CASSPRGGFYEQYF.

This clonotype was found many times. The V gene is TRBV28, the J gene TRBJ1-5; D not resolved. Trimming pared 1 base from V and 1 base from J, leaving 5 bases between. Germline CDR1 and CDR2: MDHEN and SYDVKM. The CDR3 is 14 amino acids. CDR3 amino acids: CASSLFESNQPQHF. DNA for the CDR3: TGTGCCAGCAGTTTATTTGAGAGCAATCAGCCCCAGCATTTT.

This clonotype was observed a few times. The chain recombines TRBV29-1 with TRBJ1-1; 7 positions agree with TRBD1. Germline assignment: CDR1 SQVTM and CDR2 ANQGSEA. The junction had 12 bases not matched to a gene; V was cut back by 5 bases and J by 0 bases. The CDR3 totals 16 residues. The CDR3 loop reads CSVMPRTGDMNTEAFF. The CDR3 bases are TGCAGCGTTATGCCCCGGACAGGAGACATGAACACTGAAGCTTTCTTT.

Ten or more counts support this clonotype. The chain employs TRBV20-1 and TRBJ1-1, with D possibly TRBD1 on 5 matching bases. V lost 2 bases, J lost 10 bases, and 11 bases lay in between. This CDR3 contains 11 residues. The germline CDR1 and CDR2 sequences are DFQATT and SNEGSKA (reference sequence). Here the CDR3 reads CSARTGASAFF. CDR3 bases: TGCAGTGCTAGAACTGGGGCGTCAGCTTTCTTT.

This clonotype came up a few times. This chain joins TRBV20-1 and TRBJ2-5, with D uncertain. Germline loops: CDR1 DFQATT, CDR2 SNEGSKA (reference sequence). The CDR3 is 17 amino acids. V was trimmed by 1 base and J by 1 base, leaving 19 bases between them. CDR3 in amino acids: CSARVNFGQQIQETQYF. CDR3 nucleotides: TGCAGTGCTAGAGTTAATTTCGGGCAACAAATCCAAGAGACCCAGTACTTC.

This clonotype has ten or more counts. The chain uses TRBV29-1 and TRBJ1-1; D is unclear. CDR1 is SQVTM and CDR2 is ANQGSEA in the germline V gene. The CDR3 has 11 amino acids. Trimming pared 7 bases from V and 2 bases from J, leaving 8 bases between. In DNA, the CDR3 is TGCAGCGCGGGGTACAACACTGAAGCTTTCTTT. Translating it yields CSAGYNTEAFF.

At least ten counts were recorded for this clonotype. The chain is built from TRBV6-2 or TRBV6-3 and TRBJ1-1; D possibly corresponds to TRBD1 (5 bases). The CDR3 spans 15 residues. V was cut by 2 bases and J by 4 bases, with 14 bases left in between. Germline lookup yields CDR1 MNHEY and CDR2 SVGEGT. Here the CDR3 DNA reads TGTGCCAGCAGTTACCCCATTCAGGGTAGCACTGAAGCTTTCTTT. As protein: CASSYPIQGSTEAFF.

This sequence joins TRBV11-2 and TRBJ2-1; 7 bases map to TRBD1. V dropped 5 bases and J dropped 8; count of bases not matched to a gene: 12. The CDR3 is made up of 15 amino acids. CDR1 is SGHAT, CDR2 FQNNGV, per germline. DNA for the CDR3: TGTGCCAGCAGCAGGGGACAGATAAGATGGGATGAGCAGTTCTTC. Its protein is CASSRGQIRWDEQFF. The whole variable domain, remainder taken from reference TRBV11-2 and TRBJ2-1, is EAGVAQSPRYKIIEKRQSVAFWCNPISGHATLYWYQQILGQGPKLLIQFQNNGVVDDSQLPKDRFSAERLKGVDSTLKIQPAKLEDSAVYLCASSRGQIRWDEQFFGPGTRLTVL.

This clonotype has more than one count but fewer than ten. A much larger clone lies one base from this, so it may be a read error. CDR3 coding DNA: TGTGCCAGCAGTTACACAGGGATTGGAAACACCACATATTTT. Translating gives CASSYTGIGNTTYF. The chain couples TRBV6-2 or TRBV6-3 to TRBJ1-3; maybe TRBD1 (6 bases). CDR3 length: 14 amino acids. CDR1 and CDR2 (germline): MNHEY, SVGEGT.

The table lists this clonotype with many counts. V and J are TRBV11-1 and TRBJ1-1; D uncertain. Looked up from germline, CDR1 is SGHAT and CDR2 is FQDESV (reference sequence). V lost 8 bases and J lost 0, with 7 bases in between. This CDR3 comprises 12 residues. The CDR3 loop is CASPNLNTEAFF. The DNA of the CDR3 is TGTGCCAGCCCAAATCTGAACACTGAAGCTTTCTTT.

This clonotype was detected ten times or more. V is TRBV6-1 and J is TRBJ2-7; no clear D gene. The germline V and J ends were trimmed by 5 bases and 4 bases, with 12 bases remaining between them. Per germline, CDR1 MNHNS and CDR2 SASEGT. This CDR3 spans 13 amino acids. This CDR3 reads CASSKSPEYEQYV. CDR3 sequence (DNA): TGTGCCAGCAGTAAGTCTCCTGAATACGAGCAGTACGTC.

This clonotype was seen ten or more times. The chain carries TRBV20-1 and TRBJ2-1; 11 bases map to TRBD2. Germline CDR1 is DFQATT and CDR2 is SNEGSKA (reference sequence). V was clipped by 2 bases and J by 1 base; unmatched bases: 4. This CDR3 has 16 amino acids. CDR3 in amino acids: CSARTSGSWSYNEQFF. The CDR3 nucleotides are TGCAGTGCTAGAACTAGCGGGAGTTGGTCCTACAATGAGCAGTTCTTC.

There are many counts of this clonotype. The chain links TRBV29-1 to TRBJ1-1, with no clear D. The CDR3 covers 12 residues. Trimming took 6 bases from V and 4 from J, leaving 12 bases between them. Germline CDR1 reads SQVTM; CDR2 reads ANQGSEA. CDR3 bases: TGCAGCGTGGGAGGAATGGGCACTGAAGCTTTCTTT. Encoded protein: CSVGGMGTEAFF.

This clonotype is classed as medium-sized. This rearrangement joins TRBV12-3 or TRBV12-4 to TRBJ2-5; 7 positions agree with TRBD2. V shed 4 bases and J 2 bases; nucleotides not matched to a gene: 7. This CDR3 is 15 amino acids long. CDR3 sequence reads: CASSSKAGRQETQYF. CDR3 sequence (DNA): TGTGCCAGCAGTTCTAAAGCGGGGAGACAAGAGACCCAGTACTTC.

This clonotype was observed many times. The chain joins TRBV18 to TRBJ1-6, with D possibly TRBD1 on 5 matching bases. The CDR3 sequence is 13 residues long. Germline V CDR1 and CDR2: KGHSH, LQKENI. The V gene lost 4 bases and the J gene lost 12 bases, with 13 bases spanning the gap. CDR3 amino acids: CASSQDRDRPLHF. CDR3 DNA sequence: TGTGCCAGCTCACAAGACCGGGACCGACCCCTCCACTTT.

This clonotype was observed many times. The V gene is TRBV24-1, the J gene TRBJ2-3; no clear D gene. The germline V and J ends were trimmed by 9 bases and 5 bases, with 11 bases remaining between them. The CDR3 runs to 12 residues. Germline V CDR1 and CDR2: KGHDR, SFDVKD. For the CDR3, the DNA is TGTGCCACCCAAGGGAACGTAGATACGCAGTATTTT. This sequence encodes CATQGNVDTQYF.

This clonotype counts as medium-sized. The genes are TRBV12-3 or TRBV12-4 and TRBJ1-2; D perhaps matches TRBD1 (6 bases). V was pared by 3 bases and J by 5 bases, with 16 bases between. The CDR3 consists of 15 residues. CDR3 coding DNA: TGTGCCAGCAGTTTCCTCGGGACACCGAGATATGGCTACACCTTC. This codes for CASSFLGTPRYGYTF.

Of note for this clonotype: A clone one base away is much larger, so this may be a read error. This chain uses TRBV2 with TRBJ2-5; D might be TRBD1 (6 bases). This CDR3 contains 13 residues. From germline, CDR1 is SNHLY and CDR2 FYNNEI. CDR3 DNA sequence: TGTGCCAGCAGCGGGACATCCCAAGAGACCCAGTGCTTC. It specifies CASSGTSQETQCF.

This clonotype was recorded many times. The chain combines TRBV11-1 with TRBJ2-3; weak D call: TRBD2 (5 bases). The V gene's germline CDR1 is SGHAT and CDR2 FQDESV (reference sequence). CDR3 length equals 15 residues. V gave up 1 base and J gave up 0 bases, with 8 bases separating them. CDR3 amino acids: CASSLVWTSTDTQYF. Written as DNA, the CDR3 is TGTGCCAGCAGCTTAGTTTGGACTAGCACAGATACGCAGTATTTT. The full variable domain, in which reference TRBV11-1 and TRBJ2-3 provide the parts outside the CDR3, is EAEVAQSPRYKITEKSQAVAFWCDPISGHATLYWYRQILGQGPELLVQFQDESVVDDSQLPKDRFSAERLKGVDSTLKIQPAELGDSAMYLCASSLVWTSTDTQYFGPGTRLTVL.

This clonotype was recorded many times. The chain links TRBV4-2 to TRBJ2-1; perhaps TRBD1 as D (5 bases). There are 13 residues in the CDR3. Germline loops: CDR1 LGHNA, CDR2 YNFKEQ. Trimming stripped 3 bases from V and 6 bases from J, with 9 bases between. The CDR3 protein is CASSHEGVNEQFF. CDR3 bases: TGTGCCAGCAGCCATGAAGGGGTCAATGAGCAGTTCTTC.

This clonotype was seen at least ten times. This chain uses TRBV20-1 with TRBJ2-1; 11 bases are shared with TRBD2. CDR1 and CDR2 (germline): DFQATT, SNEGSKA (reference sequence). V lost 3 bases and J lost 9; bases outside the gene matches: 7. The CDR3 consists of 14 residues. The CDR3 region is CSASRSGRASEQFF. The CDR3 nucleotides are TGCAGTGCTAGTCGTAGCGGGAGGGCCAGTGAGCAGTTCTTC.

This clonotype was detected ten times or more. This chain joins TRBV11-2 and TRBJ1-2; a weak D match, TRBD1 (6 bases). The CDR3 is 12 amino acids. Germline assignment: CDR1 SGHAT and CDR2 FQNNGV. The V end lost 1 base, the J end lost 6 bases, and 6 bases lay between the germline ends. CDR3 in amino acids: CASSLGTDGYTF. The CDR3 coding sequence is TGTGCCAGCAGCTTAGGGACAGATGGCTACACCTTC.

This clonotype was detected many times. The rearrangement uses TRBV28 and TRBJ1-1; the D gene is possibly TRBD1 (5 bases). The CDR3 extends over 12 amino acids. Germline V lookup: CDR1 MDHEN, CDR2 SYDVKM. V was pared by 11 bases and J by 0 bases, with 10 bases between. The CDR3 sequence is CASWGVNTEAFF. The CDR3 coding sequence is TGTGCCTCATGGGGCGTGAACACTGAAGCTTTCTTT.

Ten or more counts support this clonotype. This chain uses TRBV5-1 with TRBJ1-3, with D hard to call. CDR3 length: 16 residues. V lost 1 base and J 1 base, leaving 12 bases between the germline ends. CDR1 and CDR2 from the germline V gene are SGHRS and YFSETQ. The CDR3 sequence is CASSLSSGGSGNTIYF. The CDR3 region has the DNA TGCGCCAGCAGCTTGAGTTCCGGCGGTTCTGGAAACACCATATATTTT.

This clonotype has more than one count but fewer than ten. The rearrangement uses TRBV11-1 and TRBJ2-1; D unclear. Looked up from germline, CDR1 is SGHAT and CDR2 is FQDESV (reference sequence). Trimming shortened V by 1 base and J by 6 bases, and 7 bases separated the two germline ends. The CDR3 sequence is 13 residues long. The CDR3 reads CASSLVGSNEQFF. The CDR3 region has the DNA TGTGCCAGCAGCTTAGTGGGCAGCAATGAGCAGTTCTTC.

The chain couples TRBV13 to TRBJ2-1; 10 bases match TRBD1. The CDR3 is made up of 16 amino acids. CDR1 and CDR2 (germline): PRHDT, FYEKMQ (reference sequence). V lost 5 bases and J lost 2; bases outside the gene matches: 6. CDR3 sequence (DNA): TGTGCCAGCAGCCCCGTTGGACAGGGGGCCTACAATGAGCAGTTCTTC. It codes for CASSPVGQGAYNEQFF.

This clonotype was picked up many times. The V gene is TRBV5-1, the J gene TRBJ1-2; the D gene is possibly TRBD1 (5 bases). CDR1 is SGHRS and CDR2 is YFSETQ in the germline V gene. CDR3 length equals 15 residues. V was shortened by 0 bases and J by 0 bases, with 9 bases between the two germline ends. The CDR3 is CASSLGTDTNYGYTF. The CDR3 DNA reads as TGCGCCAGCAGCTTGGGGACGGACACTAACTATGGCTACACCTTC. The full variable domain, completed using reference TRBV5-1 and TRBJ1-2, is KAGVTQTPRYLIKTRGQQVTLSCSPISGHRSVSWYQQTPGQGLQFLFEYFSETQRNKGNFPGRFSGRQFSNSRSEMNVSTLELGDSALYLCASSLGTDTNYGYTFGSGTRLTVV.

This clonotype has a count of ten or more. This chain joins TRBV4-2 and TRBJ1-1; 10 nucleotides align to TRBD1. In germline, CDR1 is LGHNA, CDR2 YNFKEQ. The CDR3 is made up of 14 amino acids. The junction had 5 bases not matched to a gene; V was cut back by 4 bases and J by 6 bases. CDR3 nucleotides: TGTGCCAGCAGCCCCCATGACAGGGGGCCTGAAGCTTTCTTT. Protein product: CASSPHDRGPEAFF.

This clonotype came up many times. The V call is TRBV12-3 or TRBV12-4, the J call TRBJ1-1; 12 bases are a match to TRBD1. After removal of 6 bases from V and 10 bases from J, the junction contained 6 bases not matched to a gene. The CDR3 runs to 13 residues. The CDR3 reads CASRPGQGARAFF. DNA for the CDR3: TGTGCCAGCAGACCGGGACAGGGGGCTAGAGCTTTCTTT.

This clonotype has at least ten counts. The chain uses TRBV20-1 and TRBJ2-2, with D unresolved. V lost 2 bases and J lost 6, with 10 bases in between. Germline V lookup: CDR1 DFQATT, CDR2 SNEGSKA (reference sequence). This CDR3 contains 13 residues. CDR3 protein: CSARFVGSGELFF. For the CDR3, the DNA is TGCAGTGCTAGATTCGTAGGGTCCGGGGAGCTGTTTTTT.

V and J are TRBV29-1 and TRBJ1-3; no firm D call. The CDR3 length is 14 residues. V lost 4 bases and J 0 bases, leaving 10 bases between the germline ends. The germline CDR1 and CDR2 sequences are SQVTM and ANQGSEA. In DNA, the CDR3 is TGCAGCGTTGCTGTCCAAAACTCTGGAAACACCATATATTTT. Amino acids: CSVAVQNSGNTIYF.